This T cell receptor (beta chain) was obtained from a study of post-analysis software for immune sequencing data (dated by TCRdb to the mid-2010s). Turning to the overall study: The recorded disease courses included relapsing-remitting, secondary progressive and progressive-relapsing multiple sclerosis, and some patients had no subtype annotation. A subset of samples was prepared in parallel using single-end sample barcoding, then pooled and co-amplified after Illumina adapter ligation. Patient repertoires were compared against some twelve previously published healthy control repertoires from donors aged about 6 to 27 years.

Receptors were amplified or captured by PCR. The sequencer listed for this sample is Illumina HiSeq 2500. To reduce PCR and sequencing biases, unique molecular identifiers were built into the TCR beta cDNA libraries. Every 1 to 10 million input T cells yielded 500,000 or so cDNA molecules, meaning each molecule approximated one T cell. The patient libraries were prepared and sequenced using the same protocol as the earlier healthy control dataset. Samples belonging to the same batch were prepared together, multiplexed and sequenced on a shared HiSeq lane. The authors' analysis ran thus. Raw barcoded reads were processed with MIGEC, discarding single-read molecular identifier groups before consensus assembly and CDR3 extraction. VDJtools was used for post-analysis of the clonotype tables, and diversity was normalized by down-sampling every dataset to the size of the smallest sample. Repertoire overlap clustering matched CDR3 amino acid but not nucleotide sequences to correct batch-related cross-sample contamination. The public reads were reanalyzed by TCRdb: fastp trimming at Q25, MiXCR alignment, in-frame beta chains only. Entries that share a CDR3 protein sequence are merged under the most common genes and DNA. These V and J calls originate from TCRdb's pipeline instead of the authors' own analysis. For this sample the table gives about 560,000 distinct CDR3 sequences, of which 40% to 50% were detected only once. In total, the top ten clones hold under 2% of the sample.

Many counts were recorded for this clonotype. Its specific antigen is unknown. No base quality information exists; no much larger clone differs at one position. To demonstrate the VDJtools post-analysis software, the study profiled TCR beta repertoires from the peripheral blood of 13 young patients with multiple sclerosis. Multiple sclerosis patients were children and adolescents aged roughly 6 to 15 years. The investigation overall reported the following: Strong co-clustering of samples prepared in the same batch was shown by direct clustering with F measure, prompting a batch-effect correction. Compared with controls, multiple sclerosis patients had significantly lower normalized Chao1 diversity, a finding suggesting substantial peripheral T-cell clonal expansion. The control group was slightly older than the multiple sclerosis patient group.

The clonotype originates from a girl aged 10 to 17 with multiple sclerosis. Input material: blood.

The DNA reads as follows: TGTGCCAGCAGCTCGGGACTAGCGGGAGCAGGTACGCAGTATTTT. It specifies CASSSGLAGAGTQYF. The rearrangement joined TRBV7-2 to TRBJ2-3; the central 14 bases match TRBD2. V loses 4 bases at its end and J loses 8 bases; junction bases beyond the gene matches: 5. The CDR3 covers 15 residues, taking in both the cysteine and the phenylalanine. Left in the record is the CDR3 DNA by itself, 45 bases read in frame from the first base. The germline V gene provides CDR1 SGHTA and CDR2 FQGNSA.